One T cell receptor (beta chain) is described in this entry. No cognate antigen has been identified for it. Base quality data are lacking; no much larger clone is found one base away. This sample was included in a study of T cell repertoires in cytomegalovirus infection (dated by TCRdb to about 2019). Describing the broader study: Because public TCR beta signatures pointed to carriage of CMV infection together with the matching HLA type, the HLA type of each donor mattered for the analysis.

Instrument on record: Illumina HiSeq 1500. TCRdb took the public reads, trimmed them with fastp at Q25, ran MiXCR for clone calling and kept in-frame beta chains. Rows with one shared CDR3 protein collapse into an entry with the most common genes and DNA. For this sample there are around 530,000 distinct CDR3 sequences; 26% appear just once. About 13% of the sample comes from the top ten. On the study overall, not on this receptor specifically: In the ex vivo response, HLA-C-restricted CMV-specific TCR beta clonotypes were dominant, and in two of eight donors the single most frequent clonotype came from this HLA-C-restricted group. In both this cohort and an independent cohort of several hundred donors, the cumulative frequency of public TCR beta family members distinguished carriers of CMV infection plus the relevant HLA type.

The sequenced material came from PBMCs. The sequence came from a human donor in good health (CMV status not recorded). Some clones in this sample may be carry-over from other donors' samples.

The CDR3 here reads CASSPWTGHTGELFF. The bases read TGTGCCAGCAGCCCTTGGACAGGGCACACCGGGGAGCTGTTTTTT. The V gene is TRBV7-9 and the J gene is TRBJ2-2; TRBD1 fits 8 bases in the junction. Per the germline V gene (reference sequence), SEHNR is the CDR1 and FQNEAQ is the CDR2. V has 5 bases trimmed and J has 3 bases trimmed; junction bases matching no gene number 5. From the cysteine up to the phenylalanine, the CDR3 has a length of 15 residues. Just CDR3 DNA is preserved here, 45 bases in frame from base 1.